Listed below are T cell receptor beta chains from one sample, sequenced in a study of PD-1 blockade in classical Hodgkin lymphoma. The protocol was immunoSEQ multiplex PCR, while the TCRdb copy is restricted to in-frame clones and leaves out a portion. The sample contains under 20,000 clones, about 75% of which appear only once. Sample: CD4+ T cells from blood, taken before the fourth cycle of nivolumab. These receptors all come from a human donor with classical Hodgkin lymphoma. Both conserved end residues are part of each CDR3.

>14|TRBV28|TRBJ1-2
CASSLQPWGYGYTF
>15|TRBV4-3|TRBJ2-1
CASSQDRGRYNEQFF
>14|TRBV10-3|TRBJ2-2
CAISDRGNTGELFF
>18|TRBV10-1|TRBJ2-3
CASSDWTSGRGGADTQYF
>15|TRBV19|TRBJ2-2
CASTSSGANTGELFF
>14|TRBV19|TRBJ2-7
CASSMGTASYEQYF
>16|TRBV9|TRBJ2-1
CASSGLAGEVYNEQFF
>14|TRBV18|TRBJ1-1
CASSGQARNTEAFF
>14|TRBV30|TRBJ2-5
CAWTPAGAEETQYF
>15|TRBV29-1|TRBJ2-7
CSVESGLWGSYEQYF
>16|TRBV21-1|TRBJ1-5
CASSKEGTATNQPQHF
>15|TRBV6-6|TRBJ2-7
CASSPVEGIDYEQYF
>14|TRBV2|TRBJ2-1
CASSRLAAVGEQFF
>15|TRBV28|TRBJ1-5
CASSPMTGVNQPQHF
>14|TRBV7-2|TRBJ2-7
CASSSPWGTREQYF
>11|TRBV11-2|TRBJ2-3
CASSSSATQYF
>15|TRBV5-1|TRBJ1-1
CASSPFEQGSKEAFF
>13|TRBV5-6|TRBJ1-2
CASSLRSNYGYTF
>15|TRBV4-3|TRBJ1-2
CASSQATGAHYGYTF
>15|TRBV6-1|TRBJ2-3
CASSEGSASTDTQYF
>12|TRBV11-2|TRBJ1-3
CAAGHSGNTIYF
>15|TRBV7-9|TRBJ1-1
CASSLETLANTEAFF
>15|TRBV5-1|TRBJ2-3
CASSLEGRGTDTQYF
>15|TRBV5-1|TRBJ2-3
CASSDGQGRTDTQYF
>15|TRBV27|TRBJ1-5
CASSRTDRGNQPQHF
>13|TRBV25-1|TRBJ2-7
CASRFGEVGEQYF